These T cell receptor beta chains were read from a single sample in a study of human T cells and chemical hapten exposure. From the RACE reads, TCRdb called clonotypes with MiXCR, one entry per CDR3 protein. Seen here are approximately 73,000 distinct CDR3 sequences, about 9.4% observed once, and the top ten hold 1.3% to 1.5%. Specimen: whole blood, collected in connection with sensitization to the hapten diphenylcyclopropenone (DPC). The receptors here all came from a woman aged 45-65 years with alopecia areata. Some clones in this sample may be carry-over from other donors' samples. Each CDR3 is given with its conserved first and last residue. The order of the fields is J gene, V gene, D gene, clone size, CDR3 DNA, CDR3 protein. The D gene is left open where the match is weak. Only part of the rows carry a size: once, few, many, or a class if the clone is expanded.

J gene: TRBJ1-4
V gene: TRBV20-1
D gene: .
clone size: .
CDR3 DNA: TGCAGTGCTAACCGGCAGACCCCGACCGCTAATGAAAAACTGTTTTTT
CDR3 protein: CSANRQTPTANEKLFF

J gene: TRBJ2-7
V gene: TRBV27
D gene: TRBD1
clone size: few
CDR3 DNA: TGTGCCAGCAGTTCAGGGGGCGGCCCTCTCGAGCAGTACTTC
CDR3 protein: CASSSGGGPLEQYF

J gene: TRBJ2-1
V gene: TRBV11-2
D gene: .
clone size: few
CDR3 DNA: TGTGCCAGCAGCTTTGGGGGAACAGGAACACGCTACAATGAGCAGTTCTTC
CDR3 protein: CASSFGGTGTRYNEQFF

J gene: TRBJ1-5
V gene: TRBV6-5
D gene: .
clone size: .
CDR3 DNA: TGTGCCAGCAGTCGTTGGGGGCAGGAGGGCAATCAGCCCCAGCATTTT
CDR3 protein: CASSRWGQEGNQPQHF

J gene: TRBJ2-1
V gene: TRBV7-2
D gene: .
clone size: .
CDR3 DNA: TGTGCCAGCAGCCCGACCCGCACTGAGCAGTTCTTC
CDR3 protein: CASSPTRTEQFF

J gene: TRBJ1-2
V gene: TRBV20-1
D gene: .
clone size: many
CDR3 DNA: TGCAGTGCCACCGGACCCCAGGGGTCCTATGGCTACACCTTC
CDR3 protein: CSATGPQGSYGYTF

J gene: TRBJ2-3
V gene: TRBV11-2
D gene: .
clone size: .
CDR3 DNA: TGTGCCAGCAGCCCTGGGGCCACAGATACGCAGTATTTT
CDR3 protein: CASSPGATDTQYF

J gene: TRBJ1-5
V gene: TRBV19
D gene: TRBD1
clone size: .
CDR3 DNA: TGTGCCAGTAGGCCCACGACAGGGGGAAACTATCAGCCCCAGCATTTT
CDR3 protein: CASRPTTGGNYQPQHF

J gene: TRBJ1-5
V gene: TRBV19
D gene: TRBD1
clone size: .
CDR3 DNA: TGTGCCACTACAGGGGGGAAGGGGCAGCCCCAGCATTTT
CDR3 protein: CATTGGKGQPQHF

J gene: TRBJ2-3
V gene: TRBV27
D gene: .
clone size: .
CDR3 DNA: TGTGCCAGCAGTAAAGACACCCAGTACCCCACAGATACGCAGTATTTT
CDR3 protein: CASSKDTQYPTDTQYF

J gene: TRBJ2-7
V gene: TRBV7-2
D gene: TRBD2
clone size: many
CDR3 DNA: TGTGCCAGCAGCCCAGCCTCGGGGGCGGGGGGCTACGAGCAGTACTTC
CDR3 protein: CASSPASGAGGYEQYF

J gene: TRBJ2-3
V gene: TRBV5-1
D gene: .
clone size: few
CDR3 DNA: TGCGCCAGCGGACCAACTAGCACAGATACGCAGTATTTT
CDR3 protein: CASGPTSTDTQYF

J gene: TRBJ2-1
V gene: TRBV18
D gene: TRBD2
clone size: .
CDR3 DNA: TGTGCCAGCTCAAGCGGACTAGCGGGGGGAAGATACAATGAGCAGTTCTTC
CDR3 protein: CASSSGLAGGRYNEQFF

J gene: TRBJ2-3
V gene: TRBV6-4
D gene: .
clone size: many
CDR3 DNA: TGTGCCAGCAGTGACGGCTCAACAGATACGCAGTATTTT
CDR3 protein: CASSDGSTDTQYF

J gene: TRBJ2-2
V gene: TRBV29-1
D gene: .
clone size: .
CDR3 DNA: TGCAGCGTCGGCAGGGGTACCGGGGAGCTGTTTTTT
CDR3 protein: CSVGRGTGELFF

J gene: TRBJ2-6
V gene: TRBV5-1
D gene: TRBD2
clone size: many
CDR3 DNA: TGCGCCAGCAGCCACGGACTAGCGGGAGTTGACGGGGCCAACGTCCTGACTTTC
CDR3 protein: CASSHGLAGVDGANVLTF

J gene: TRBJ2-1
V gene: TRBV9
D gene: .
clone size: .
CDR3 DNA: TGTGCCGGCAGCCCCCGGGTGGGGGAGAGCTCCTACAATGAGCAGTTCTTC
CDR3 protein: CAGSPRVGESSYNEQFF

J gene: TRBJ2-5
V gene: TRBV28
D gene: .
clone size: few
CDR3 DNA: TGTGCCAGCAGTCGCCTACCGGGACTCATACTCTCAGAGACCCAGTACTTC
CDR3 protein: CASSRLPGLILSETQYF

J gene: TRBJ1-5
V gene: TRBV5-8
D gene: .
clone size: few
CDR3 DNA: TGTGCCAGCAGCTTGGCCCTACCCCAGCCCCAGCATTTT
CDR3 protein: CASSLALPQPQHF

J gene: TRBJ2-7
V gene: TRBV4-1
D gene: TRBD1
clone size: .
CDR3 DNA: TGCGCCAGCAGCCAAGCACCGACAGGGGGATACTACGAGCAGTACTTC
CDR3 protein: CASSQAPTGGYYEQYF

J gene: TRBJ1-1
V gene: TRBV29-1
D gene: .
clone size: many
CDR3 DNA: TGCAGCGTTGCCGGAGAGCCGAAAGCTTTCTTT
CDR3 protein: CSVAGEPKAFF

J gene: TRBJ1-5
V gene: TRBV19
D gene: TRBD1
clone size: many
CDR3 DNA: TGTGCCAGTACCTTGGGACAGGGGTTGAAGCCCCAGCATTTT
CDR3 protein: CASTLGQGLKPQHF

J gene: TRBJ2-3
V gene: TRBV5-1
D gene: .
clone size: .
CDR3 DNA: TGCGCCAGCAGCGACGGGAGCGCAGATACGCAGTATTTT
CDR3 protein: CASSDGSADTQYF

J gene: TRBJ2-5
V gene: TRBV11-2
D gene: TRBD1
clone size: many
CDR3 DNA: TGTGCCAGCAGCTCATCAGGGGGCGCCTTGGAGACCCAGTACTTC
CDR3 protein: CASSSSGGALETQYF

J gene: TRBJ1-1
V gene: TRBV14
D gene: TRBD1
clone size: few
CDR3 DNA: TGTGCCAGCAGCCGGGACAGGGTAACTGAAGCTTTCTTT
CDR3 protein: CASSRDRVTEAFF

J gene: TRBJ2-5
V gene: TRBV5-1
D gene: TRBD2
clone size: few
CDR3 DNA: TGCGCCAGCATCGCTAGCGGGATCTGGGAGACCCAGTACTTC
CDR3 protein: CASIASGIWETQYF

J gene: TRBJ2-7
V gene: TRBV7-9
D gene: .
clone size: few
CDR3 DNA: TGTGCCAGCAGCCCGGAACTGAACTACGAGCAGTACTTC
CDR3 protein: CASSPELNYEQYF

J gene: TRBJ1-2
V gene: TRBV7-8
D gene: .
clone size: many
CDR3 DNA: TGTGCCAGCAGCTTAGCCCCGACGCCAAACTATGGCTACACCTTC
CDR3 protein: CASSLAPTPNYGYTF

J gene: TRBJ1-5
V gene: TRBV28
D gene: .
clone size: .
CDR3 DNA: TGTGCCAGCAGTCTTGGAGGGCCCCAGCATTTT
CDR3 protein: CASSLGGPQHF